This T cell receptor (beta chain) was recorded in a study of blood T cell repertoires in COVID-19. Study background: Sites across the United States, Italy and Spain contributed samples from acute and convalescent COVID-19. Sources were T cells, B-cell-depleted T cells, or PBMCs; the material itself was cDNA or gDNA.

Study processing details: Nucleated cell number was recorded as an estimate derived from reference gene primer amplification. Generated by immunoSEQ multiplex PCR, the TCRdb table keeps only in-frame clones and is missing some. V and J calls and clone size come straight from that table; D and trimming were deduced from the DNA. The data contain 68,000 or so clones, more than 80% of them singletons. V lost 5 bases and J lost 3; bases outside the gene matches: 11. This CDR3 is 18 amino acids long. From germline, CDR1 is MDHEN and CDR2 SYDVKM. The sequence derives from a man aged 30-40 years with acute or convalescent COVID-19. Sequenced material: peripheral blood. J is TRBJ2-5 and V is TRBV28, with 14 bases that match TRBD2. The CDR3 DNA sequence: TGTGCCAGCAGTCTAACCGAGGGACTAGCGGGAGTGGAAGAGACCCAGTACTTC. As protein: CASSLTEGLAGVEETQYF.